A single sample is the source of the 21 T cell receptor beta chains below, sequenced in a study of blood T cells in healthy people across ages. Sample-barcoded 5' priming and a J-beta primer mix drove a second PCR of roughly 6 to 12 cycles. TCRdb passed the 5' RACE reads through MiXCR, listing each CDR3 protein once. The profile shows roughly 680,000 distinct CDR3 sequences, about 50% of them singletons. Input material: blood. The source of these receptors is an elderly woman in good health.

V is TRBV25-1 and J is TRBJ2-5; no clear D gene. This CDR3 has 15 amino acids. Germline assignment: CDR1 MGHDK and CDR2 SYGVNS. Deletions cut 6 bases from V and 1 base from J, with 15 bases between. The CDR3 loop reads CASSPPQLGQETQYF. The CDR3 DNA reads as TGTGCCAGCAGCCCCCCCCAGCTCGGCCAAGAGACCCAGTACTTC.

The DNA for the CDR3 is TGTGCCACCAGCCCGACAGGGTTGGACACTGAAGCTTTCTTT. It specifies CATSPTGLDTEAFF. V usage is TRBV24-1 and J usage is TRBJ1-1; 7 positions agree with TRBD1. V lost 7 bases, J lost 3 bases, and 7 bases stayed unmatched. CDR1 KGHDR and CDR2 SFDVKD come from the germline V gene. This CDR3 comprises 14 residues.

This clonotype was seen at least ten times. V and J are TRBV5-4 and TRBJ2-1; 8 bases match TRBD2. Trimming at V came to 3 bases and at J to 14 bases, leaving 4 bases not matched to a gene. CDR3 length equals 11 residues. Looked up from germline, CDR1 is SGHNT and CDR2 is YYREEE (reference sequence). CDR3 amino acids: CASSSGTREFF. CDR3 DNA sequence: TGTGCCAGCAGCTCCGGGACTAGGGAGTTCTTC.

This clonotype has ten or more counts. The chain joins TRBV6-5 to TRBJ2-6; D call uncertain. Germline V gene data show CDR1 as MNHEY and CDR2 as SVGAGI. The germline V and J ends were trimmed by 6 bases and 0 bases, with 9 bases remaining between them. This CDR3 is built from 15 residues. CDR3 protein: CASRRRPSGANVLTF. In DNA form, the CDR3 reads TGTGCCAGCAGGAGGCGTCCCTCTGGGGCCAACGTCCTGACTTTC.

The chain links TRBV29-1 to TRBJ2-3; 7 bases match TRBD2. CDR1 and CDR2 (germline): SQVTM, ANQGSEA. The CDR3 runs to 14 residues. Trimming removed 7 bases from V and 1 base from J; junction bases left unmatched: 8. The CDR3 DNA sequence: TGCAGCGAGGTTAGCGGGTCGGGCACAGATACGCAGTATTTT. Its translation: CSEVSGSGTDTQYF.

Notes on this clonotype: A much larger clone lies one base from this, so it may be a read error. The genes are TRBV7-9 and TRBJ1-2; D gene ambiguous. V gave up 7 bases and J gave up 4 bases, with 13 bases separating them. The CDR3 is made up of 13 amino acids. Germline V lookup: CDR1 SEHNR, CDR2 FQNEAQ (reference sequence). The CDR3 coding sequence is TGTGCCAGCAATCCACTTCGGCCCTATGGCTACACCTTC. As protein: CASNPLRPYGYTF.

The chain employs TRBV10-3 and TRBJ2-5; D remains unclear. CDR1 ENHRY and CDR2 SYGVKD come from the germline V gene. This CDR3 has 12 residues. The ends were cut back, 4 bases at V and 11 bases at J, with 14 bases in the middle. As DNA, the CDR3 is TGTGCCATCAGTGCTTTGGATGAAGAGCAGTACTTC. Protein sequence: CAISALDEEQYF.

The table lists this clonotype with a few counts. The chain joins TRBV7-2 to TRBJ2-7; the match to TRBD2 covers 13 bases. The germline V gene has CDR1 SGHTA and CDR2 FQGNSA. V lost 1 base to trimming and J lost 5 bases; unmatched junction nucleotides: 2. There are 15 residues in the CDR3. This chain's CDR3 is CASSLDGTSGNEQYF. The CDR3 DNA is TGTGCCAGCAGCTTAGATGGGACTAGCGGGAACGAGCAGTACTTC.

Ten or more counts support this clonotype. V usage is TRBV6-6 and J usage is TRBJ2-7; 11 nucleotides agree with TRBD2. The junction had 3 bases not matched to a gene; V was cut back by 5 bases and J by 3 bases. Germline V gene lookup returns CDR1 MNHNY and CDR2 SVGAGI (reference sequence). The CDR3 has 14 residues. The CDR3 DNA reads TGTGCCAGCAGTCCGACTAGCGGGGTCTACGAGCAGTACTTC. Translated, it gives CASSPTSGVYEQYF.

The genes are TRBV7-9 and TRBJ2-1; the match to TRBD2 covers 7 bases. The CDR3 consists of 13 residues. V was pared by 7 bases and J by 9 bases, with 9 bases of the junction left unmatched. The germline gives CDR1 SEHNR, CDR2 FQNEAQ (reference sequence). The CDR3 region has the DNA TGTGCCAGCACCCATGCGGGAGCCGGTGAGCAGTTCTTC. This translates into CASTHAGAGEQFF.

The chain uses TRBV6-5 and TRBJ1-1, with D possibly matching TRBD1 (5 bases). Per germline, CDR1 MNHEY and CDR2 SVGAGI. The CDR3 totals 11 residues. Trimming removed 9 bases at V and 8 bases at J, with 13 bases between. The CDR3 loop reads CASTGRLEAFF. The CDR3 DNA is TGTGCCAGTACAGGCCGTCTGGAAGCTTTCTTT.

This clonotype was seen once. The junction departs from the called germline gene at one end, perhaps through a read error. This chain uses TRBV7-2 with TRBJ1-4; TRBD1 matches at 8 bases. This CDR3 comprises 15 residues. From germline, CDR1 is SGHTA and CDR2 FQGNSA. CDR3: CASSWQGATNEKLFF. The CDR3 DNA reads TGTGCCAGTAGCTGGCAGGGGGCGACTAATGAAAAACTGTTTTTT.

This clonotype was seen a single time. This clone may be a read error of a much larger clone one base away. V is TRBV6-2 or TRBV6-3 and J is TRBJ1-2, with 7 bases fitting TRBD1. CDR3 length: 14 residues. V trimming: 7 bases; J trimming: 3 bases; junction bases outside the gene matches: 8. Looked up from germline, CDR1 is MNHEY and CDR2 is SVGEGT. CDR3 nucleotides: TGTGCCAGCAAGAACCAGGGGGAGGACTATGGCTACACCTTC. Translated, it gives CASKNQGEDYGYTF.

This rearrangement joins TRBV27 to TRBJ2-1, with unresolved D. The CDR3 runs to 16 residues. Germline lookup yields CDR1 MNHEY and CDR2 SMNVEV (reference sequence). The ends were cut back, 5 bases at V and 0 bases at J, with 14 bases in the middle. CDR3 region: CASSVDAWSSYNEQFF. The CDR3 bases are TGTGCCAGCAGTGTCGACGCCTGGAGCTCCTACAATGAGCAGTTCTTC.

This clonotype was detected ten times or more. V is TRBV5-1 and J is TRBJ2-3; 7 bases align to TRBD1. The CDR3 length is 15 residues. Germline V gives CDR1 SGHRS, CDR2 YFSETQ. J lost 4 bases, V lost 4 bases, and 9 bases had no gene match. The CDR3 region has the DNA TGCGCCAGCAGCCAGACAGGGATTCATGCAGATACGCAGTATTTT. Its translation is CASSQTGIHADTQYF.

In this sample, this clonotype turned up many times. CDR3 coding DNA: TGTGCCAGCAGTGACAGGGGGGCCAACGTCCTGACTTTC. It codes for CASSDRGANVLTF. The chain couples TRBV25-1 to TRBJ2-6; D uncertain. The germline V and J ends were trimmed by 3 bases and 4 bases, with 4 bases remaining between them. This CDR3 has 13 residues. Germline CDR1 reads MGHDK; CDR2 reads SYGVNS.

Notes on this clonotype: A much larger clone is a single base away; this may be a read error. This chain uses TRBV12-3 or TRBV12-4 with TRBJ2-3, with 11 bases that match TRBD1. V lost 2 bases and J lost 4; bases outside the gene matches: 5. This CDR3 region has 16 residues. Here the CDR3 reads CASSLRGQGGADTQYF. In nucleotides, the CDR3 is TGTGCCAGCAGTTTAAGGGGACAGGGGGGCGCAGATACGCAGTATTTT.

This clonotype appeared once. V usage is TRBV27 and J usage is TRBJ2-4, with 8 bases matching TRBD2. The V segment lost 5 bases and the J segment 5 bases; nucleotides outside the gene matches: 2. The V gene's germline CDR1 is MNHEY and CDR2 SMNVEV (reference sequence). The CDR3 length is 13 residues. Here the CDR3 reads CASSGAGENIQYF. In nucleotides, the CDR3 is TGTGCCAGCAGTGGAGCGGGAGAAAACATTCAGTACTTC.

This clonotype was seen at least ten times. The CDR3 loop is CASSYGQGNEQFF. The CDR3 DNA reads as TGCGCCAGCAGCTACGGACAGGGCAATGAGCAGTTCTTC. V gene TRBV5-1 combines with J gene TRBJ2-1; 8 nucleotides align to TRBD1. Trimming at V came to 3 bases and at J to 6 bases, leaving 2 bases not matched to a gene. Germline V gene data show CDR1 as SGHRS and CDR2 as YFSETQ. The CDR3 has 13 residues.

For this clonotype: This sequence may be a read error, since a much larger clone differs from it by one base. V and J are TRBV18 and TRBJ2-1, with D perhaps matching TRBD1 (5 bases). CDR1 is KGHSH, CDR2 LQKENI, per germline. This CDR3 contains 14 residues. Trimming took off 2 bases at V and 13 bases at J, with 18 bases between the two ends. CDR3 protein: CASSPGAGQETQFF. Written as DNA, the CDR3 is TGTGCCAGCTCACCAGGGGCAGGACAAGAGACCCAGTTCTTC.

This clonotype was picked up one time. The chain couples TRBV4-3 to TRBJ1-2, with 9 nucleotides matching TRBD1. After removal of 3 bases from V and 4 bases from J, the junction contained 6 bases not matched to a gene. This CDR3 has 15 residues. The germline CDR1 and CDR2 sequences are LGHNA and YSLEER. The CDR3 spells CASSHTQGAVYGYTF. DNA for the CDR3: TGCGCCAGCAGCCATACACAGGGGGCGGTCTATGGCTACACCTTC.